This record looks at one TCR beta chain sequence and its context. V lost 2 bases and J lost 6; bases outside the gene matches: 15. Germline loops: CDR1 MNHEY, CDR2 SVGEGT. The CDR3 runs to 18 residues. This sample is drawn from a study of blood T cell repertoires in COVID-19. The protocol was immunoSEQ multiplex PCR, while the TCRdb copy is restricted to in-frame clones and leaves out a portion. This sample has roughly 230,000 clones, with about 88% found just once. V gene TRBV6-2 or TRBV6-3 combines with J gene TRBJ2-7; 11 positions match TRBD2. The material sequenced was peripheral blood. The TCR sequence derives from a middle-aged woman who had recovered from COVID-19. The DNA for the CDR3 is TGTGCCAGCAGTTACACCCGGCGTAGACTAGCGGGGTCCATCGAGCAGTACTTC. Amino acids: CASSYTRRRLAGSIEQYF.